The text below deals with one T cell receptor (beta chain). Its matching antigen is unknown. Per the germline V gene, CDR1 is MDHEN and CDR2 is SYDVKM. With 8 bases removed from V and 3 bases from J, the gap between germline ends came to 11 bases. The CDR3 has 12 residues. This entry belongs to a study of T cell responses to AZD1222 COVID-19 vaccine. Only in-frame clones appear in the TCRdb table, and some are missing; sequencing was by immunoSEQ multiplex PCR. The sample carries approximately 67,000 clones, 80% to 90% recorded once. Study-wide findings and caveats: Baseline seropositives among AZD1222 recipients totaled only five or six. It was only after the peak T cell response that any repertoires were sampled. Donors, mostly white British, included more females; clonal diversity was possibly underestimated. Receipt of two AZD1222 doses was followed by a rise in Spike-specific TCR breadth and depth.

This sample comprised peripheral blood, obtained on day 0 of AZD1222 vaccination. The chain is built from TRBV28 and TRBJ2-7; D may be TRBD2 (5 bases). This sequence was found in an adult in good health. CDR3 coding DNA: TGTGCCAGCGGCGAGGGCCTCTACGAGCAGTACTTC. It is translated as CASGEGLYEQYF.